This TCR beta chain was sequenced for a study of technical replicates of blood from a few donors. The CDR3 covers 15 residues. J was trimmed by 5 bases and V by 1 base; bases with no gene match: 3. The germline CDR1 and CDR2 sequences are SGDLS and YYNGEE. TCRdb keeps only in-frame clones here, not all; method: immunoSEQ multiplex PCR. Of tens of thousands of clones detected, 90% to 95% appear once; the ten largest clones hold approximately 0.4%. Material: T cells isolated from PBMCs. This receptor was taken from a human donor in good health. The chain carries TRBV9 and TRBJ2-3; TRBD2 matches at 11 bases. CDR3 sequence: CASSVLAGGEDTQYF. In DNA, the CDR3 is TGTGCCAGCAGCGTACTAGCGGGAGGTGAAGATACGCAGTATTTT.